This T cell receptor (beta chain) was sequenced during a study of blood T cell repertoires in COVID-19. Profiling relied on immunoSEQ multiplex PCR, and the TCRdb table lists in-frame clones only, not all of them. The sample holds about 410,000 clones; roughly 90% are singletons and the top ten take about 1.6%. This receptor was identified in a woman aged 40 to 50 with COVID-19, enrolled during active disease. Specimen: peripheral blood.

CDR3 DNA sequence: TGTGCCAGCAGTGAAATAGGACAGAAAGAGACCCAGTACTTC. Translating gives CASSEIGQKETQYF. This chain connects TRBV25-1 to TRBJ2-5, with a tentative D call TRBD1 (6 bases). The length of the CDR3 is 14 residues. Per germline, CDR1 MGHDK and CDR2 SYGVNS. The V gene lost 2 bases and the J gene lost 3 bases, with 10 bases spanning the gap.